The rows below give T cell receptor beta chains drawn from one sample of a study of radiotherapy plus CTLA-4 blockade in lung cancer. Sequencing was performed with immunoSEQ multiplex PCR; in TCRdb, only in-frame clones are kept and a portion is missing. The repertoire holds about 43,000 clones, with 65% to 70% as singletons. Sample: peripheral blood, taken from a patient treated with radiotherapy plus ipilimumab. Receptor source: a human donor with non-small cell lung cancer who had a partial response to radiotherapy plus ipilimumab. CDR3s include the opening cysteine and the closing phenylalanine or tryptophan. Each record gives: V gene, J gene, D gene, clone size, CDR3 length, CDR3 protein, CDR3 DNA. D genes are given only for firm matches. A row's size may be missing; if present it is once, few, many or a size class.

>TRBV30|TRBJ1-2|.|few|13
CAWSATGVYGYTF
TGTGCCTGGAGTGCTACGGGTGTTTATGGCTACACCTTC
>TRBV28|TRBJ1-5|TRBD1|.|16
CASSLWEQGFNQPQHF
TGTGCCAGCAGTTTATGGGAACAGGGGTTTAACCAGCCCCAGCATTTT
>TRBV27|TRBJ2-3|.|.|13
CASTTGSRDTQYF
TGTGCCAGCACCACGGGAAGTCGAGATACGCAGTATTTT
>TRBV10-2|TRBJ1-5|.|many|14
CASSESGGGQPQHF
TGCGCCAGCAGTGAGTCGGGGGGAGGACAGCCCCAGCATTTT
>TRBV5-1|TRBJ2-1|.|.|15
CASSLDGSNHNEQFF
TGCGCCAGCAGCTTGGACGGTTCGAACCACAATGAGCAGTTCTTC
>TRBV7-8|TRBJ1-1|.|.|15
CASSPREPTDTEAFF
TGTGCCAGCAGCCCCCGGGAGCCCACAGACACTGAAGCTTTCTTT
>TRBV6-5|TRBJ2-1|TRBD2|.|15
CASVAGTSGIRWAFF
TGTGCCAGCGTAGCCGGGACTAGCGGGATACGGTGGGCGTTCTTC
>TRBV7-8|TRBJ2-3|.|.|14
CAIGGQGYTDTQYF
TGTGCCATCGGGGGGCAGGGATACACAGATACGCAGTATTTT
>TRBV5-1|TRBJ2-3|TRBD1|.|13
CASSWDRLDTQYF
TGCGCCAGCAGCTGGGACAGATTAGATACGCAGTATTTT
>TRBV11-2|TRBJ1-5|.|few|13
CASSLTDDQPQHF
TGTGCCAGCAGCTTAACAGATGATCAGCCCCAGCATTTT
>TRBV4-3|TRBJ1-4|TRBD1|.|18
CASSQGRGREVTNEKLFF
TGCGCCAGCAGCCAAGGCAGGGGGCGTGAGGTGACTAATGAAAAACTGTTTTTT
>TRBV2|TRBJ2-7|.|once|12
CASRADSYEQYF
TGTGCCAGCAGGGCAGATTCCTACGAGCAGTACTTC
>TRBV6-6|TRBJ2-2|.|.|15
CASALTGPYTGELFF
TGTGCCAGCGCACTGACAGGACCGTACACCGGGGAGCTGTTTTTT
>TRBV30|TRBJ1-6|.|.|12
CAWSTVNSPLHF
TGTGCCTGGAGTACGGTCAATTCACCCCTCCACTTT
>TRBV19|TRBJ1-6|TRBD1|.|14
CASRGQGGVSPLHF
TGTGCCAGTAGGGGACAGGGCGGTGTTTCACCCCTCCACTTT
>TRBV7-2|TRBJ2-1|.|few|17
CASSSTAGRGSYNEQFF
TGTGCCAGCAGCTCTACCGCAGGGCGAGGCTCCTACAATGAGCAGTTCTTC
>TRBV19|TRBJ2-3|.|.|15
CASSKRQESTDTQYF
TGTGCCAGTAGTAAGAGACAGGAAAGCACAGATACGCAGTATTTT
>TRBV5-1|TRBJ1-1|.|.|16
CASSSPQRGMNTEAFF
TGCGCCAGCAGCTCCCCCCAGCGGGGCATGAACACTGAAGCTTTCTTT
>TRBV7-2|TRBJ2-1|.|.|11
CASSPNFGQFF
TGTGCCAGCAGCCCCAACTTTGGGCAGTTCTTC
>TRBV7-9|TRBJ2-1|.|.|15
CASSPQGPSTGEQFF
TGTGCCAGCAGCCCACAGGGACCTTCTACAGGGGAGCAGTTCTTC
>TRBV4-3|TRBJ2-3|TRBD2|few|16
CASSQGAGGFTDTQYF
TGCGCCAGCAGCCAAGGGGCGGGGGGGTTCACAGATACGCAGTATTTT
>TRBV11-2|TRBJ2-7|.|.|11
CASSLALEQYF
TGTGCCAGCAGCTTAGCCCTCGAGCAGTACTTC
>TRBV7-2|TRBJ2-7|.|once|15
CASSLGGPGVYEQYF
TGTGCCAGCAGCTTAGGGGGACCAGGGGTCTACGAGCAGTACTTC
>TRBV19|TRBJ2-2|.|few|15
CASSTTQGNTGELFF
TGTGCCAGTAGTACCACCCAGGGTAACACCGGGGAGCTGTTTTTT
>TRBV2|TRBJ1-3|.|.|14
CASSDGVSGNTIYF
TGTGCCAGCAGTGACGGTGTCTCTGGAAACACCATATATTTT
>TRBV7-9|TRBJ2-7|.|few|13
CATSRQGENEQYF
TGTGCCACCTCGCGGCAGGGTGAGAACGAGCAGTACTTC
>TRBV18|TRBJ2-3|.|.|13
CASSSGQADTQYF
TGTGCCAGCTCTTCCGGACAAGCAGATACGCAGTATTTT
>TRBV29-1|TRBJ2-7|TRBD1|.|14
CSVGGQPPSYEQYF
TGCAGCGTTGGGGGACAGCCCCCGTCCTACGAGCAGTACTTC
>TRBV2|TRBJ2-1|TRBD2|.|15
CASPSGGRAYNEQFF
TGTGCCAGCCCCTCGGGCGGGAGGGCCTACAATGAGCAGTTCTTC
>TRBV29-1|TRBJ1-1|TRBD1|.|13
CSAWDRGNTEAFF
TGCAGCGCTTGGGACAGGGGAAACACTGAAGCTTTCTTT
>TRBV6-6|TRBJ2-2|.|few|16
CASSSVQSSNTGELFF
TGTGCCAGCAGTTCCGTCCAGAGTAGCAACACCGGGGAGCTGTTTTTT
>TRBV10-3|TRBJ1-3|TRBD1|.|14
CATEDRRSGNTIYF
TGTGCCACAGAGGACAGGCGCTCTGGAAACACCATATATTTT
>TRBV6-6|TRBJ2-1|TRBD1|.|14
CASSYETGVGEQFF
TGTGCCAGCAGTTACGAGACAGGGGTAGGTGAGCAGTTCTTC
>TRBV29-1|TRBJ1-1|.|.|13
CSVALLANTEAFF
TGCAGCGTTGCCCTCTTGGCGAACACTGAAGCTTTCTTT
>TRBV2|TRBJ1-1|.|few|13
CASSVGRGAEAFF
TGTGCCAGCAGTGTGGGGAGGGGGGCCGAAGCTTTCTTT
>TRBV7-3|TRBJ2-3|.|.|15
CASSKSSVSTDTQYF
TGTGCCAGCAGCAAGTCTAGCGTCAGCACAGATACGCAGTATTTT
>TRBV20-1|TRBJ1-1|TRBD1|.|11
CRMTGGPEAFF
TGCAGGATGACAGGGGGACCTGAAGCTTTCTTT
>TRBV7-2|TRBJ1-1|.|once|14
CASSLALGGPEAFF
TGTGCCAGCAGCTTAGCACTGGGTGGGCCTGAAGCTTTCTTT
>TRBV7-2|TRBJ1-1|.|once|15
CASSLLPRGNTEALF
TGTGCCAGCAGCTTACTCCCGAGGGGGAACACTGAAGCTCTCTTT
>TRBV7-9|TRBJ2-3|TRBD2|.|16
CASSPRTSGSQDTQYF
TGTGCCAGCAGCCCCCGGACTAGCGGGAGTCAGGATACGCAGTATTTT
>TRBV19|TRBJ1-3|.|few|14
CASRALSSGNTIYF
TGTGCGAGTAGAGCGCTCTCTTCTGGAAACACCATATATTTT
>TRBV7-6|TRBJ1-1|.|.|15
CASSLVGGVNTEAFF
TGTGCCAGCAGCTTAGTCGGGGGGGTGAACACTGAAGCTTTCTTT
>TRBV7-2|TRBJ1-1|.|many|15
CASSYLGGAGTEAFF
TGTGCCAGCAGCTATCTGGGGGGGGCTGGCACTGAAGCTTTCTTT
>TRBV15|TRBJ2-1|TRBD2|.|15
CATSKPSGKEREQFF
TGTGCCACCAGCAAACCTAGCGGGAAGGAACGAGAGCAGTTCTTC
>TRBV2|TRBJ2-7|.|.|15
CASGLARTSSYEQYF
TGTGCCAGCGGGCTAGCGAGGACCAGCTCCTACGAGCAGTACTTC
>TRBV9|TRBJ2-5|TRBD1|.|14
CASSLGQGWETQYF
TGTGCCAGCAGCCTAGGACAGGGGTGGGAGACCCAGTACTTC
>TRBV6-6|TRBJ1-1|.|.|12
CASSPDTGKAFF
TGTGCCAGCAGCCCTGACACGGGGAAAGCTTTCTTT
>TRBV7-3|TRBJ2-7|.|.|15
CASSLTGQQGYEQYF
TGTGCCAGCAGCTTAACAGGCCAGCAGGGGTACGAGCAGTACTTC
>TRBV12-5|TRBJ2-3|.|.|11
CASSLGDTQYF
TGTGCTAGCTCCCTAGGAGATACGCAGTATTTT
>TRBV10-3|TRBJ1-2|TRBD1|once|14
CAMHTGGGDGGYTF
TGTGCCATGCATACAGGGGGCGGAGATGGCGGCTACACCTTC
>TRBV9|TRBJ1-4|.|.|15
CASSVGGLDFEKLFF
TGTGCCAGCAGCGTAGGGGGGCTGGACTTTGAAAAACTGTTTTTT
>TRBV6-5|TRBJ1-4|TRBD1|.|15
CASSYYGTGKEKLFF
TGTGCCAGCAGTTACTACGGGACAGGGAAGGAAAAACTGTTTTTT
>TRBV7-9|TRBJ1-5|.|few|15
CASSRGGDEGQPQHF
TGTGCCAGCAGCCGGGGGGGGGATGAGGGCCAGCCCCAGCATTTT
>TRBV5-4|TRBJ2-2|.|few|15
CASSVSGANTGELFF
TGTGCCAGCAGCGTTAGCGGAGCGAACACCGGGGAGCTGTTTTTT